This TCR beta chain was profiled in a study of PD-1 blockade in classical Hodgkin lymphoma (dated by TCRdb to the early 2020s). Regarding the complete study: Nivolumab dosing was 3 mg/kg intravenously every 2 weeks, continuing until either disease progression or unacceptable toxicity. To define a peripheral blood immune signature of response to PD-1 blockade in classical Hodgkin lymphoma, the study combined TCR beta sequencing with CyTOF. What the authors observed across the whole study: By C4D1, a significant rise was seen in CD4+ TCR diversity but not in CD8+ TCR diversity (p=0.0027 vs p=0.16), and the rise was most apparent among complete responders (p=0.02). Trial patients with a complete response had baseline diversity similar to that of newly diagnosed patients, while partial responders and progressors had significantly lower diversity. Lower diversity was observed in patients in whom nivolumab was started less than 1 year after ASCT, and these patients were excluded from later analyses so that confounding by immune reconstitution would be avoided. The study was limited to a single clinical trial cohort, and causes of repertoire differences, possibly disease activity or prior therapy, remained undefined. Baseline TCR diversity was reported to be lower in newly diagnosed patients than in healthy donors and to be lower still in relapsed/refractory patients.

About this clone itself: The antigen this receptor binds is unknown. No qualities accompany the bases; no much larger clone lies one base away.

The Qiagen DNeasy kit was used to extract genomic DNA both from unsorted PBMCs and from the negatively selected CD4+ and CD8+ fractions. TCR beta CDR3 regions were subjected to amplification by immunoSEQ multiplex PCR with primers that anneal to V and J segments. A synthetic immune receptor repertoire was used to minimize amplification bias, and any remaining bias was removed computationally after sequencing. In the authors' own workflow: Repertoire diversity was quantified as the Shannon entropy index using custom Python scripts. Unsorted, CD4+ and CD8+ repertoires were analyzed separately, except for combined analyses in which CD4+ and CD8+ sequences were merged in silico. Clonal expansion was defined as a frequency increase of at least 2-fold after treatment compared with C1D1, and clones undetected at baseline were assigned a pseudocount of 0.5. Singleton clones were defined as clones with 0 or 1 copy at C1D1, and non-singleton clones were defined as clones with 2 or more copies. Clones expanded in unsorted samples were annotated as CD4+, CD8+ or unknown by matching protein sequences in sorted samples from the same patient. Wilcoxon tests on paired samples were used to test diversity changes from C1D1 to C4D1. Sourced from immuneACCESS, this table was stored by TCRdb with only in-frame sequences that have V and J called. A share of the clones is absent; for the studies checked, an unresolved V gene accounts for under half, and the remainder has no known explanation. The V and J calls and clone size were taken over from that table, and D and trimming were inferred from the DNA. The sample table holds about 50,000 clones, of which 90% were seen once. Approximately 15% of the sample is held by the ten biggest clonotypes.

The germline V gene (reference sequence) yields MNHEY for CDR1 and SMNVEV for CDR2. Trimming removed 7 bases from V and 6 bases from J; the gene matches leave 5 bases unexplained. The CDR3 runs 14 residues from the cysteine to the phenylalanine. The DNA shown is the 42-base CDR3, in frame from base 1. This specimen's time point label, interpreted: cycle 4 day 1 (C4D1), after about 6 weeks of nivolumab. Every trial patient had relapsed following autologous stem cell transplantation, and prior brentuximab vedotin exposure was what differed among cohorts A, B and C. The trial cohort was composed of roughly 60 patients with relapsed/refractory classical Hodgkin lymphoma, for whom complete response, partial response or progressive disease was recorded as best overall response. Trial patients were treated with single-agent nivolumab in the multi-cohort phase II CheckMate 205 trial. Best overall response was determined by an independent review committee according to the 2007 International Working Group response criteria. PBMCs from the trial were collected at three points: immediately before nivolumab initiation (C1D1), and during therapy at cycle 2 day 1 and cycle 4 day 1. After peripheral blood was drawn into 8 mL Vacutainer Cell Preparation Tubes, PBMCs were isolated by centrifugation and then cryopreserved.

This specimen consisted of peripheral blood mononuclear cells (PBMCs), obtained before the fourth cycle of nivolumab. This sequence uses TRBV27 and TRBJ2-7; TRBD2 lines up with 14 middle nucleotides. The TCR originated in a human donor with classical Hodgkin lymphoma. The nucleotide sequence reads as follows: TGTGCCAGCACCCGACTAGCGGGAGGGTTCGAGCAGTACTTC. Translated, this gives CASTRLAGGFEQYF.